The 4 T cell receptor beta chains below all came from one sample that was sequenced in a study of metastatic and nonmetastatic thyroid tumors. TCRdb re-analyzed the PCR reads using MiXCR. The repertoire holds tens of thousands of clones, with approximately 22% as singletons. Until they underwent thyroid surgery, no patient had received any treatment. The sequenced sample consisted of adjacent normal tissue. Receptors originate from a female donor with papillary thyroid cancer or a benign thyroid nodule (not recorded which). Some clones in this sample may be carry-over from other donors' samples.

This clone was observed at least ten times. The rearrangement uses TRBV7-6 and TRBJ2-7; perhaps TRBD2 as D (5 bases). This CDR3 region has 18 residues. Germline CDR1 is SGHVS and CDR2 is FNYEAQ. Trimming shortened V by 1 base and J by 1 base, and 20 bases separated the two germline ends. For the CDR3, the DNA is TGTGCCAGCAGCTTAGAGAGCGGTTCTCTAGCCCCATCCTACGAGCAGTACTTC. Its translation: CASSLESGSLAPSYEQYF.

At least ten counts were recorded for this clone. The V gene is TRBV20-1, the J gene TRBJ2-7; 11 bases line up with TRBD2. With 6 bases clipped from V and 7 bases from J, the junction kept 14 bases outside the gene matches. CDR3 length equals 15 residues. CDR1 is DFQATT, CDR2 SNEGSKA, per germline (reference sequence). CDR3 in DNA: TGCAGTGCGAGCGACCCTAGCGGGAGGTCTCAAGAGCAGTACTTC. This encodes CSASDPSGRSQEQYF.

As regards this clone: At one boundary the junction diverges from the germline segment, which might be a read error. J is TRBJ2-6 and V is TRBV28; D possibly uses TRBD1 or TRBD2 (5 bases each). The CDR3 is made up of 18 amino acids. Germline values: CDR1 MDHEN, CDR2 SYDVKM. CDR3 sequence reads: CASSPHPGNLSGANVLIF. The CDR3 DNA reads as TGTGCCAGCAGTCCCCACCCGGGAAACCTCTCTGGGGCCAACGTCCTGATTTTC.

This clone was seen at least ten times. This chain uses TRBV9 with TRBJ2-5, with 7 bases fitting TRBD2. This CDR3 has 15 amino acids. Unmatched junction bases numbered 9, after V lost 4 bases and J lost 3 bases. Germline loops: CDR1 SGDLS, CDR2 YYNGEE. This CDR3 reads CASSYSSLAEETQYF. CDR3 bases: TGTGCCAGCAGCTATAGCTCCCTAGCGGAAGAGACCCAGTACTTC.